The sequence of this T cell receptor (beta chain) was determined in a study of CD8+CD57+ T cells in acquired aplastic anemia (dated by TCRdb to 2017 to 2018). Concerning the study at large: A mean of roughly 2.9 ug of DNA, ranging from 0.2 to 27.4 ug, was extracted from sorted CD4+ and CD8+ cells. CD8+CD57+ expansion was defined as a frequency above the mean frequency observed in healthy subjects.

Patients chosen for sequencing had shown expansion of CD8+CD57+ cells by flow cytometry. All patients had severe acquired aplastic anemia diagnosed by International Study of Aplastic Anemia and Agranulocytosis and Camitta criteria. At the time blood was sampled, none of the patients had received any therapy. TCR repertoires of sorted CD4+ and CD8+ blood T cells from severe aplastic anemia patients and healthy subjects were deep-sequenced in the study. Patients were enrolled under clinicaltrials.gov protocols 00001620, 01623167, 00001397, 00071045, 00081523 and 00961064 in the USA. Ficoll-Paque density gradient centrifugation was used to isolate peripheral blood mononuclear cells. CD4+ and CD8+ T cells were sorted by FACS or magnetic beads before DNA extraction. Concerning this clonotype itself: Its antigen is unknown. Within one base of it there is no much larger clone, and no base qualities were kept.

TCR beta VDJ combination and CDR3 sequence profiling used genomic DNA as the template. TCR repertoire sequencing was run on an Illumina HiSeq 2000. On the authors' methods: TRBV/TRBJ rearrangement plots, CDR3 size and DJ length profiles, and Simpson's diversity index were used to assess repertoires. Whichever DNA sequence was most abundant in the deep sequencing data was defined as the immunodominant clone. CDR3 amino acid sequences were screened for sharing across subjects and compared with published repertoires and the VDJdb database. TCRdb took the public reads, trimmed them with fastp at Q25, ran MiXCR for clone calling and kept in-frame beta chains. Entries are consolidated by CDR3 protein sequence, retaining the most common genes and DNA. These V and J calls are TCRdb output, not the study's own analysis. The sample profile shows more than 150,000 distinct CDR3 sequences; about 45% of them were found once. 2.5% to 4% of the sample is taken by the ten largest.

The CDR3 sequence holds 14 residues, the cysteine and phenylalanine included. CDR3 DNA only is kept here, 42 bases in frame from base 1. From a lookup of the germline V gene (reference sequence), CDR1 and CDR2 are DFQATT and SNEGSKA. V lost 2 bases and J lost 3 bases, and the count of bases not matched to a germline gene is 6. Study-wide conclusions, independent of this receptor: Roughly 30 CD8+ CDR3 sequences were found to be shared between patients and controls, but these sequences appeared to be highly expressed in patients and within the immunodominant clones of the patients. Between patients and healthy controls, no significant difference in CD8+ Simpson's diversity was found (P=0.060).

The sequenced sample consisted of sorted CD4+, CD8+, or CD8+CD57+ T cells (not recorded which) from PBMCs. The rearranged segments are TRBV20-1 and TRBJ2-7; 8 junctional bases match TRBD2. The receptor was isolated from a human donor with aplastic anemia. CDR3 protein: CSARNSGTFYEQYF. The sequenced DNA: TGCAGTGCTAGAAATAGCGGGACGTTCTACGAGCAGTACTTC.